This TCR beta chain was sequenced in a study of breast tumors, draining lymph nodes, adjacent tissues. Note on this clonotype: The antigen remains undetermined.

The study's findings and limits: The data were judged consistent with most tumor T cells coming from lymph node and expanding in tumor. Luminal-like breast cancer showed significantly greater tumor-nontumor repertoire similarity than basal-like breast cancer did. The lymph node origin of tumor T cells was framed as consistent with a hypothesis, not demonstrated.

MiXCR, applied by TCRdb to the multiplex PCR reads, yields one record per CDR3 protein. The data show over 200,000 distinct CDR3 sequences, about 30% seen once. Axillary draining lymph nodes of breast cancer patients supplied the node samples. The sample was axillary lymph node tissue. The clonotype comes from a female donor with breast cancer. Some clones in this sample may be carry-over from other donors' samples.

The CDR3 loop is CASSYPGSETQYF. The CDR3 nucleotides are TGTGCCAGCAGTTACCCGGGCTCCGAGACCCAGTACTTC. The rearrangement links TRBV7-9 to TRBJ2-5; the D is unclear. The V end was cut by 6 bases, the J end by 5 bases, with 13 bases between. CDR3 length: 13 residues. The V gene's germline CDR1 is SEHNR and CDR2 FQNEAQ (reference sequence).